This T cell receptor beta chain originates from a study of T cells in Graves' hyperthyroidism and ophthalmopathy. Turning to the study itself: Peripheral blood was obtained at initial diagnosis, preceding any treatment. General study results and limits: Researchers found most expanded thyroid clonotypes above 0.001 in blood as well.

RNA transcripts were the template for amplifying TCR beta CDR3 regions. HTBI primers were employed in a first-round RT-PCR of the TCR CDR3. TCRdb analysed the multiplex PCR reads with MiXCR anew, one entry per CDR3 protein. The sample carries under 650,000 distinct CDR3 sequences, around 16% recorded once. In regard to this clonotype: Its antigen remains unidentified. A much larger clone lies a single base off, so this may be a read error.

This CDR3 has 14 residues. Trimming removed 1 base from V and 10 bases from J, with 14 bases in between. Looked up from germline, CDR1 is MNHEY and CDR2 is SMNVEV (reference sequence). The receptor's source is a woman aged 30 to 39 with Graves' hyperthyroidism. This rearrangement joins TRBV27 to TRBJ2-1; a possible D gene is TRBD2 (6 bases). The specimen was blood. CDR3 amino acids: CASSLFPGASEQFF. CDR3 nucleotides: TGTGCCAGCAGTTTATTCCCGGGAGCCTCAGAGCAGTTCTTC.